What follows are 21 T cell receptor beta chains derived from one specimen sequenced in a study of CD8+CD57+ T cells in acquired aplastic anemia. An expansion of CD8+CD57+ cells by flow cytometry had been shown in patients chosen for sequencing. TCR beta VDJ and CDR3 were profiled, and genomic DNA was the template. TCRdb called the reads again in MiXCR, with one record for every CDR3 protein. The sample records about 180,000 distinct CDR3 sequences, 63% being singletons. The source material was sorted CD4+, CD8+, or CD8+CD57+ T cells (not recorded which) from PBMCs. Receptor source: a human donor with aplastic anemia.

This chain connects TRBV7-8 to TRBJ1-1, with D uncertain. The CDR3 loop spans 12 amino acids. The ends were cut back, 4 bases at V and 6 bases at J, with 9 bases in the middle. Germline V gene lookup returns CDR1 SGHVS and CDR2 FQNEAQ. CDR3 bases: TGTGCCAGCAGCTCCGAGCGGGCTGAAGCTTTCTTT. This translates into CASSSERAEAFF.

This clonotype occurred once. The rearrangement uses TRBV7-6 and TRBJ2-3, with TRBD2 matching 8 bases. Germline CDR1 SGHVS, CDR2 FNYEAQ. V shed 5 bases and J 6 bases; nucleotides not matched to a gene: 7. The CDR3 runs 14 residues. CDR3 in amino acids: CASSAGLVGDTQYF. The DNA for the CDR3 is TGTGCCAGCAGCGCGGGACTAGTAGGTGATACGCAGTATTTT.

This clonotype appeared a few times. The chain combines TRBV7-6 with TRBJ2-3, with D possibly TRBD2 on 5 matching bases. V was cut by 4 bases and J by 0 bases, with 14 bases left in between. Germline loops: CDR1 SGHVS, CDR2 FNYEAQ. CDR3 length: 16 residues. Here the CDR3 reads CASSSGLITSTDTQYF. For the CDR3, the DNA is TGTGCCAGCAGCTCAGGACTGATAACTAGCACAGATACGCAGTATTTT.

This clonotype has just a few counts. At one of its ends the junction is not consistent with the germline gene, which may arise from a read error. In DNA, the CDR3 is TGCGCCAGCAGCCAGGCTAGTAGCGGGACCTACGAGCAGTACTTC. Its translation: CASSQASSGTYEQYF. The chain recombines TRBV7-9 with TRBJ2-7; TRBD2 matches at 8 bases. Germline assignment: CDR1 SEHNR and CDR2 FQNEAQ (reference sequence). The CDR3 loop spans 15 amino acids.

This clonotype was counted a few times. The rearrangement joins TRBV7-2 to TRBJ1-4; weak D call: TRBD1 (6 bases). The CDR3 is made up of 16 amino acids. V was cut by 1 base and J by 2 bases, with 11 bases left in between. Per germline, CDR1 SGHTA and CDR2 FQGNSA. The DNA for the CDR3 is TGTGCCAGCAGCTTAGTACCGGGGGCCACTAATGAAAAACTGTTTTTT. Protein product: CASSLVPGATNEKLFF.

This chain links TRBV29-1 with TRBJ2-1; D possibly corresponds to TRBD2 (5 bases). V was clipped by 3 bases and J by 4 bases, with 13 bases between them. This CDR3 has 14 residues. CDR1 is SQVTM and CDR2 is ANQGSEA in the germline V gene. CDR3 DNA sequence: TGCAGCGTTGACAGAGACGGGGTATACAATGAGCAGTTCTTC. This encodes CSVDRDGVYNEQFF.

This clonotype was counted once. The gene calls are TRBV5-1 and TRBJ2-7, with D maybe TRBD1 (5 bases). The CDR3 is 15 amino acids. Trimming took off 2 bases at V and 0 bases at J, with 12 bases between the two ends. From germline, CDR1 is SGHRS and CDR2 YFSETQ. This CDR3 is CASSLSDTGSYEQYF. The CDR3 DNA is TGCGCCAGCAGCTTATCGGACACGGGCTCCTACGAGCAGTACTTC.

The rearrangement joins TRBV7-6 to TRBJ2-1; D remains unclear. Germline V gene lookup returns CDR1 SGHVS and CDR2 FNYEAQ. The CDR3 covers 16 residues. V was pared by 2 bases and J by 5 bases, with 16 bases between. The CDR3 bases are TGTGCCAGCAGCTTAATAGGGTTCGCTAGTGACAATGAGCAGTTCTTC. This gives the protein CASSLIGFASDNEQFF.

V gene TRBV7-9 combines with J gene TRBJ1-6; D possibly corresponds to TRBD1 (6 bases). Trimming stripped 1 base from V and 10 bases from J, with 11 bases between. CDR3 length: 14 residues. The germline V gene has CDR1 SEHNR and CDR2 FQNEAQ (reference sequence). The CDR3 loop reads CASSLDRAGSPLHF. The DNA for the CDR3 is TGTGCCAGCAGCTTAGACAGGGCAGGATCACCCCTCCACTTT. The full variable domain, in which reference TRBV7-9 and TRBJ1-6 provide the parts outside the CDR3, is DTGVSQNPRHKITKRGQNVTFRCDPISEHNRLYWYRQTLGQGPEFLTYFQNEAQLEKSRLLSDRFSAERPKGSFSTLEIQRTEQGDSAMYLCASSLDRAGSPLHFGNGTRLTVT.

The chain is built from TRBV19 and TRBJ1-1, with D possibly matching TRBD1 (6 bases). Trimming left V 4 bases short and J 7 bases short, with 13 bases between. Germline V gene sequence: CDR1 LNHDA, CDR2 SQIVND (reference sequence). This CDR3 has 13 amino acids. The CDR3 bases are TGTGCCAGTAGTAAGGGGGGGGCCTATGAAGCTTTCTTT. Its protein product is CASSKGGAYEAFF. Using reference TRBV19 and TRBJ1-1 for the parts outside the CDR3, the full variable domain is DGGITQSPKYLFRKEGQNVTLSCEQNLNHDAMYWYRQDPGQGLRLIYYSQIVNDFQKGDIAEGYSVSREKKESFPLTVTSAQKNPTAFYLCASSKGGAYEAFFGQGTRLTVV.

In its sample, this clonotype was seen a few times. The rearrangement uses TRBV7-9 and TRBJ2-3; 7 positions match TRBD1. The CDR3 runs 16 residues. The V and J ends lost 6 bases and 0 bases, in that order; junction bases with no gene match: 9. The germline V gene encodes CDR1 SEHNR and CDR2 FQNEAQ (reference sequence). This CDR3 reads CASSRDRRTSTDTQYF. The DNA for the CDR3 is TGTGCCAGCAGTCGGGACAGACGGACCAGCACAGATACGCAGTATTTT.

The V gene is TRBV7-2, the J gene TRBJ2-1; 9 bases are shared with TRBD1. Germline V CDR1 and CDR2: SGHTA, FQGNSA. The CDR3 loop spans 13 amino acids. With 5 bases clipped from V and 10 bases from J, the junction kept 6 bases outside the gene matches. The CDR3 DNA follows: TGTGCCAGCAGCAGGGACAGGGTTCAAGAGCAGTTCTTC. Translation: CASSRDRVQEQFF.

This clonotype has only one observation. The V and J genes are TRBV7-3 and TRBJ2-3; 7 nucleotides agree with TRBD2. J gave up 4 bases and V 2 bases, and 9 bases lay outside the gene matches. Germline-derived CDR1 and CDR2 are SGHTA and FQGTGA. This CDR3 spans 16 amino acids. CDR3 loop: CASSLYGGGLADTQYF. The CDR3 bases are TGTGCCAGCAGCTTATATGGGGGGGGATTGGCAGATACGCAGTATTTT.

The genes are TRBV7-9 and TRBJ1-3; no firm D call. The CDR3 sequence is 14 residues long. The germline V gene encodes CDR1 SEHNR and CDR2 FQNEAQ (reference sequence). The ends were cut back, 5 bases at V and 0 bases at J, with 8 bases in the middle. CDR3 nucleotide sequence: TGTGCCAGCAGCCTAACCCTCTCTGGAAACACCATATATTTT. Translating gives CASSLTLSGNTIYF.

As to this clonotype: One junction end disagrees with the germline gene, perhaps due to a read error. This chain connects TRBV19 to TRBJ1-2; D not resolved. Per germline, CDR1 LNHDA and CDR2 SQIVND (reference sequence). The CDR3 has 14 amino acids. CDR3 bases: TGTGCCAGTAGCTGGACGGGAGCTAACTATGTCTACACCTTC. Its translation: CASSWTGANYVYTF.

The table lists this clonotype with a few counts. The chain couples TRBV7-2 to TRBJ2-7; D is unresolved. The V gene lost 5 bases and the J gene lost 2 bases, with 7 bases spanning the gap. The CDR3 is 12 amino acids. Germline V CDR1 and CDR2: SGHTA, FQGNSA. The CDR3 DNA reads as TGTGCCAGCAGCCCCCGCGCCTACGAGCAGTACTTC. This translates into CASSPRAYEQYF.

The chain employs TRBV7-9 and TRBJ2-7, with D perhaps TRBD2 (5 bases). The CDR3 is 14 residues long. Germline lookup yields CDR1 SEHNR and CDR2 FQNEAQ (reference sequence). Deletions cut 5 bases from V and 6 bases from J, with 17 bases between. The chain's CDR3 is CASSIPGSLPEQYF. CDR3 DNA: TGTGCCAGCAGCATCCCGGGGTCGCTACCCGAGCAGTACTTC. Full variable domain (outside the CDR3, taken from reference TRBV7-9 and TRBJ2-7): DTGVSQNPRHKITKRGQNVTFRCDPISEHNRLYWYRQTLGQGPEFLTYFQNEAQLEKSRLLSDRFSAERPKGSFSTLEIQRTEQGDSAMYLCASSIPGSLPEQYFGPGTRLTVT.

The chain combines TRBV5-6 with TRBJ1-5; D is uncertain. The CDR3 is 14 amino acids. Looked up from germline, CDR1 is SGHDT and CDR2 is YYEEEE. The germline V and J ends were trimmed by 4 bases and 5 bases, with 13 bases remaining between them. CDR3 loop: CASSVGLSYQPQHF. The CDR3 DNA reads TGTGCCAGCAGCGTTGGACTTTCATATCAGCCCCAGCATTTT.

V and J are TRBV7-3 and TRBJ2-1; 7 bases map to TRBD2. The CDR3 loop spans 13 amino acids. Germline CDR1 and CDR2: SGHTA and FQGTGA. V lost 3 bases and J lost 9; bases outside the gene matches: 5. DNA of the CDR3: TGTGCCAGCAGCTTCCGGGAGGTCGGTGAGCAGTTCTTC. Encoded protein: CASSFREVGEQFF.

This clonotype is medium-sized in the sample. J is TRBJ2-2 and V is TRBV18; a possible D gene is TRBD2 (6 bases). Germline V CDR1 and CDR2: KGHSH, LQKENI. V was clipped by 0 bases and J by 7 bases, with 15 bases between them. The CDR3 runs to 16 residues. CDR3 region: CASSPPVSGLGGELFF. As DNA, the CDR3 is TGTGCCAGCTCACCACCGGTCTCGGGACTCGGCGGGGAGCTGTTTTTT. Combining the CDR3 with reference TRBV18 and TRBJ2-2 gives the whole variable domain NAGVMQNPRHLVRRRGQEARLRCSPMKGHSHVYWYRQLPEEGLKFMVYLQKENIIDESGMPKERFSAEFPKEGPSILRIQQVVRGDSAAYFCASSPPVSGLGGELFFGEGSRLTVL.

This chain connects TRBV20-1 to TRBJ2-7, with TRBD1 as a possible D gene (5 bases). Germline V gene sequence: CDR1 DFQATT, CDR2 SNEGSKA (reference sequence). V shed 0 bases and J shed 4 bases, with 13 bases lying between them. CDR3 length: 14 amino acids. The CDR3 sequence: CSARDPKGKYEQYF. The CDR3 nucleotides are TGCAGTGCTAGAGATCCGAAGGGGAAGTACGAGCAGTACTTC.